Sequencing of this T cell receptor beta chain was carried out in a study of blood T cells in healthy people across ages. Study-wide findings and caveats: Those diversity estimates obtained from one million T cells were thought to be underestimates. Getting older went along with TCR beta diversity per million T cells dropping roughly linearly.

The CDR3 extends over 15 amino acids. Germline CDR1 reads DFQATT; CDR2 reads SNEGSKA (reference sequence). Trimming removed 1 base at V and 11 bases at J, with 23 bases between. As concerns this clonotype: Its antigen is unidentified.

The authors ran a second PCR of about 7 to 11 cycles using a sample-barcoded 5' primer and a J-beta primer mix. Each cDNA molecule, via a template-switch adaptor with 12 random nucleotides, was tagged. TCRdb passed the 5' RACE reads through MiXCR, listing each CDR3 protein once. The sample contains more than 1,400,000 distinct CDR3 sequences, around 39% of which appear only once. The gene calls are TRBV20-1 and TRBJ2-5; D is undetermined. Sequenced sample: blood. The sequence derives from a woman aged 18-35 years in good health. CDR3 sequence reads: CSARVVRLTVDEQYF. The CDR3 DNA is TGCAGTGCTAGAGTAGTTAGACTGACGGTGGATGAGCAGTACTTC.